This entry concerns a single T cell receptor beta chain. Its antigen is currently unknown. Expansion of antigen-specific CD4+ T cells with viral peptide pools was carried out by the ViraFEST assay before sequencing. An approximately 10-day culture period preceded the isolation of CD4+ T cells. Either the BNT162b2 or mRNA-1273 vaccine was given to participants in two doses. Nucleocapsid antibodies were negative in the vaccine recipients, who had never had SARS-CoV-2 infection. Every well got a few million PBMC, which were grown with about 10 IU/ml IL-2 and about 9.7 ug/ml peptides. This sample was taken from a study of vaccination effects on CD4 cells after COVID-19. Data came from immunoSEQ multiplex PCR; TCRdb stores just in-frame clones and leaves some out. Of almost 30,000 clones in the sample, about 74% were seen once. The CDR3 covers 16 residues. Per the germline V gene, CDR1 is LGHDT and CDR2 is YNNKEL (reference sequence). With 7 bases clipped from V and 7 bases from J, the junction kept 12 bases outside the gene matches.

This receptor was obtained from a human donor who received a COVID-19 vaccine. This chain connects TRBV3-1 (or the pseudogene TRBV3-2) to TRBJ2-1, with 11 bases lining up with TRBD2. Sequences were derived from CD4+ T cells from PBMCs cultured with HCoV-OC43 spike peptides, sampled after COVID-19 vaccination. As to subset: HCoV-OC43 spike overlapping peptide pool stimulation. The CDR3, as DNA: TGTGCCAGCACTCCGGCGGGGACTAGCGGCCTAAATGAGCAGTTCTTC. Protein: CASTPAGTSGLNEQFF.